The sample holds a few counts of the clone carrying this T cell receptor (beta chain). What it binds is unknown. CDR3 length: 13 amino acids. The V segment lost 4 bases and the J segment 9 bases; nucleotides outside the gene matches: 6. CDR1 is MDHEN, CDR2 SYDVKM, per germline. TCRdb used MiXCR to reprocess the 5' RACE reads, holding one entry per CDR3 protein. This sample has about 81,000 distinct CDR3 sequences, with around a quarter found just once. This sample stems from a study of T-cell memory formation after mild COVID-19. General study points: Clonal second-wave expansions that peaked on day 37 had unconfirmed SARS-CoV-2 specificity.

The clonotype originates from a man between 18 and 29 years old who had mild COVID-19 (a few samples of this study predate the infection). Cell type and time point are not known. This rearrangement joins TRBV28 to TRBJ2-1, with 7 bases matching TRBD1. Material for sequencing was PBMCs or a T cell subset sorted from them (not recorded which). In DNA form, the CDR3 reads TGTGCCAGCAGTTCCCCACAGGGGCGTGAGCAGTTCTTC. It specifies CASSSPQGREQFF.